Following are 16 T cell receptor beta chains from one sample sequenced in a study of T cells in Graves' hyperthyroidism and ophthalmopathy (dated by TCRdb to about 2019). The library was obtained by multiplex PCR. Sequencing relied on an Illumina HiSeq 2000. Amplification of TCR beta CDR3 regions was carried out from RNA transcripts. For the first round of RT-PCR on the TCR CDR3, the HTBI primer set was used together with the Qiagen OneStep RT-PCR kit. Starting from the raw public reads, TCRdb applied fastp trimming at Q25, assembled clones with MiXCR and retained in-frame beta chains. Entries are consolidated by CDR3 protein sequence, retaining the most common genes and DNA. Counted in this sample were fewer than 300,000 distinct CDR3 sequences; less than 30% of them appeared once. Of the sample, about a quarter is held by the ten largest clones. Input material: blood. These receptors originate from a man aged 40-49 years with Graves' hyperthyroidism that later progressed to Graves' ophthalmopathy.

This clonotype was observed many times. The chain combines TRBV12-3 or TRBV12-4 with TRBJ2-7, with D uncertain. CDR3 length: 14 amino acids. With 5 bases removed from V and 0 bases from J, the gap between germline ends came to 11 bases. The CDR3 DNA reads as TGTGCCAGCAGTCCCCTTAAGGGCTCCTACGAGCAGTACTTC. Translation: CASSPLKGSYEQYF.

This clonotype was found many times. This chain links TRBV12-3 or TRBV12-4 with TRBJ1-5; TRBD1 matches at 7 bases. This CDR3 has 15 residues. V lost 6 bases to trimming and J lost 3 bases; unmatched junction nucleotides: 8. The CDR3 here is CASSFGGGLNQPQHF. The DNA for the CDR3 is TGTGCCAGCAGCTTTGGAGGGGGCCTCAATCAGCCCCAGCATTTT.

This clonotype occurred a few times. This may stem from a read error, because a much larger clone lies one nucleotide away. The V call is TRBV24-1, the J call TRBJ1-1, with D possibly matching TRBD1 (6 bases). The germline V gene has CDR1 KGHDR and CDR2 SFDVKD. This CDR3 comprises 15 residues. CDR3 amino acids: CATSEGTLTTTDAFF. CDR3 nucleotide sequence: TGTGCCACCAGTGAGGGGACACTAACCACCACTGATGCTTTCTTT.

The chain recombines TRBV28 with TRBJ2-4; TRBD1 or TRBD2 may be the D gene (5 bases each). CDR3 length: 13 amino acids. The germline CDR1 and CDR2 sequences are MDHEN and SYDVKM. Trimming pared 10 bases from V and 5 bases from J, leaving 15 bases between. The chain's CDR3 is CATRRTRENIQYF. The CDR3 coding sequence is TGTGCCACTAGGAGGACAAGAGAAAACATTCAGTACTTC.

In this sample, this clonotype turned up many times. V and J are TRBV18 and TRBJ1-5, with 8 bases aligning to TRBD1. V gave up 2 bases and J gave up 5 bases; unmatched junction bases: 5. The V gene's germline CDR1 is KGHSH and CDR2 LQKENI. The CDR3 sequence is 15 residues long. This CDR3 reads CASSPYGQGDQPQHF. The DNA for the CDR3 is TGTGCCAGCTCACCATATGGACAGGGCGATCAGCCCCAGCATTTT.

This clonotype showed up many times. The chain joins TRBV11-2 to TRBJ2-3, with D perhaps TRBD2 (5 bases). The ends were cut back, 8 bases at V and 6 bases at J, with 18 bases in the middle. Germline CDR1 SGHAT, CDR2 FQNNGV. CDR3 length equals 14 residues. The CDR3 bases are TGTGCCAGCCAGCGCGTAGGAGCGGACGATACGCAGTATTTT. Encoded protein: CASQRVGADDTQYF.

The V gene is TRBV28, the J gene TRBJ1-5; D remains ambiguous. This CDR3 is built from 15 residues. Germline V CDR1 and CDR2: MDHEN, SYDVKM. With 2 bases removed from V and 1 base from J, the gap between germline ends came to 9 bases. The CDR3 is CASSLVEGSNQPQHF. In DNA form, the CDR3 reads TGTGCCAGCAGTTTAGTCGAAGGCAGCAATCAGCCCCAGCATTTT.

The chain joins TRBV12-3 or TRBV12-4 to TRBJ2-7; D uncertain. V lost 3 bases and J lost 2, with 11 bases in between. CDR3 length: 14 residues. The CDR3 region has the DNA TGTGCCAGCAGTTTTAGTTCCCTAGCCTACGAGCAGTACTTC. This sequence encodes CASSFSSLAYEQYF.

This clonotype was recorded at least ten times. The chain recombines TRBV6-1 with TRBJ1-5, with no clear D. Germline values: CDR1 MNHNS, CDR2 SASEGT. V was pared by 2 bases and J by 7 bases, with 6 bases between. The CDR3 length is 12 residues. CDR3 protein: CASSEISQPQHF. CDR3 DNA sequence: TGTGCCAGCAGTGAAATCAGCCAGCCCCAGCATTTT.

The chain carries TRBV19 and TRBJ1-5; D unresolved. The length of the CDR3 is 16 residues. Germline CDR1 LNHDA, CDR2 SQIVND (reference sequence). V was clipped by 6 bases and J by 1 base, with 16 bases between them. The CDR3 protein is CASSTYPRQSNQPQHF. In DNA form, the CDR3 reads TGTGCCAGTAGCACCTACCCCAGGCAGAGCAATCAGCCCCAGCATTTT. Full variable domain (rest looked up from reference TRBV19 and TRBJ1-5): DGGITQSPKYLFRKEGQNVTLSCEQNLNHDAMYWYRQDPGQGLRLIYYSQIVNDFQKGDIAEGYSVSREKKESFPLTVTSAQKNPTAFYLCASSTYPRQSNQPQHFGDGTRLSIL.

This clonotype was found many times. The CDR3 region is CASSLTTGLSGYTF. CDR3 coding DNA: TGTGCCAGCAGCTTAACGACAGGGCTGAGTGGCTACACCTTC. The chain uses TRBV11-2 and TRBJ1-2, with 7 bases fitting TRBD1. V dropped 2 bases and J dropped 7; count of bases not matched to a gene: 7. This CDR3 contains 14 residues. Germline lookup yields CDR1 SGHAT and CDR2 FQNNGV.

This clonotype was seen repeatedly, ten times or more. The rearrangement uses TRBV28 and TRBJ1-1; D remains unclear. The V end was cut by 2 bases, the J end by 5 bases, with 6 bases between. The CDR3 has 12 amino acids. Germline CDR1 MDHEN, CDR2 SYDVKM. This CDR3 reads CASSLMGTEAFF. The CDR3 nucleotides are TGTGCCAGCAGTTTAATGGGGACTGAAGCTTTCTTT.

The chain employs TRBV20-1 and TRBJ2-7; perhaps D is TRBD1 or TRBD2 (5 bases each). The CDR3 sequence is 14 residues long. The ends were cut back, 3 bases at V and 3 bases at J, with 15 bases in the middle. From germline, CDR1 is DFQATT and CDR2 SNEGSKA (reference sequence). The chain's CDR3 is CSARKWDGIYEQYF. CDR3 bases: TGCAGTGCTAGGAAATGGGACGGCATCTACGAGCAGTACTTC.

This clonotype came up many times. The chain joins TRBV18 to TRBJ2-7; D gene unclear. This CDR3 has 14 amino acids. Trimming pared 5 bases from V and 0 bases from J, leaving 11 bases between. Germline CDR1 and CDR2: KGHSH and LQKENI. The CDR3 sequence is CASSSRRDSYEQYF. DNA for the CDR3: TGTGCCAGCTCATCACGACGCGACTCCTACGAGCAGTACTTC.

This clonotype was counted at least ten times. Just one base apart from a much larger clone, this may be a read error. The CDR3 DNA sequence: TGTGCCAGCAGTGTCTCCACGGTTGGCGCTGAAGCTTTCTTT. Translated, it gives CASSVSTVGAEAFF. The chain uses TRBV6-1 and TRBJ1-1, with no clear D. Germline V gene lookup returns CDR1 MNHNS and CDR2 SASEGT. V lost 4 bases, J lost 6 bases, and 15 bases lay in between. CDR3 length equals 14 residues.

Ten or more counts support this clonotype. This sequence joins TRBV4-1 and TRBJ2-7; TRBD2 agrees at 11 bases. Unmatched junction bases numbered 12, after V lost 4 bases and J lost 4 bases. Germline V gives CDR1 MGHRA, CDR2 YSYEKL. The CDR3 totals 17 residues. The CDR3 protein is CASSPFLTSGNWYEQYF. The CDR3 coding sequence is TGCGCCAGCAGCCCTTTTCTGACTAGCGGGAACTGGTACGAGCAGTACTTC.